A single sample gave rise to the 17 T cell receptor beta chains below, sequenced in a study of blood T cell repertoires in COVID-19. The assay was immunoSEQ multiplex PCR, and TCRdb's table has in-frame clones only and misses some. The table shows over 40,000 clones, with 85% to 90% occurring only once. Sequenced material: peripheral blood. These receptors came from a man older than 75 with active COVID-19.

The J gene is TRBJ2-2, the V gene TRBV24-1, with 9 bases matching TRBD1. This CDR3 contains 19 residues. V lost 0 bases and J lost 3; bases outside the gene matches: 10. The germline gives CDR1 KGHDR, CDR2 SFDVKD. The CDR3 region is CATSDLNRGLYGDTGELFF. CDR3 DNA: TGTGCCACCAGTGATTTGAACAGGGGGCTTTACGGGGACACCGGGGAGCTGTTTTTT.

The rearrangement uses TRBV5-1 and TRBJ1-4, with D perhaps TRBD1 (5 bases). The CDR3 has 19 amino acids. Trimming removed 3 bases from V and 4 bases from J, with 25 bases in between. In germline, CDR1 is SGHRS, CDR2 YFSETQ. The CDR3 DNA is TGCGCCAGCAGCTACCTGGTCCCGGGCCCCCAGGGCATTAATGAAAAACTGTTTTTT. Encoded protein: CASSYLVPGPQGINEKLFF.

This sequence joins TRBV5-5 and TRBJ1-4; D is ambiguous. The CDR3 extends over 15 amino acids. Trimming cost V 1 base and J 8 bases, with 15 bases left between them. Germline loops: CDR1 SGHKS, CDR2 YYEKEE (reference sequence). The CDR3 coding sequence is TGTGCCAGCAGCTTGCTTGGAACAGCAGAGGAAAAACTGTTTTTT. It yields the protein CASSLLGTAEEKLFF.

This chain uses TRBV30 with TRBJ1-4; D gene ambiguous. The length of the CDR3 is 15 residues. Germline V lookup: CDR1 GTSNPN, CDR2 SVGIG (reference sequence). Trimming left V 0 bases short and J 4 bases short, with 12 bases between. The CDR3 DNA follows: TGTGCCTGGAGTGTACCGTCGGGAAATAATGAAAAACTGTTTTTT. Amino acids: CAWSVPSGNNEKLFF.

The chain is built from TRBV5-4 and TRBJ2-1, with TRBD2 matching 7 bases. The CDR3 spans 14 residues. CDR1 SGHNT and CDR2 YYREEE come from the germline V gene (reference sequence). Germline trimming cut 4 bases from V and 8 bases from J; bases unmatched to any gene: 9. The CDR3 DNA follows: TGTGCCAGCAGCCCTACGACTAGCATCGATGAGCAGTTCTTC. Its protein is CASSPTTSIDEQFF.

The genes are TRBV23-1 and TRBJ1-2; D perhaps matches TRBD1 (6 bases). TRBV23-1 is sorted into the ORF group, with uncertain function. The CDR3 is 14 amino acids. Trimming pared 0 bases from V and 8 bases from J, leaving 13 bases between. The CDR3 bases are TGCGCCAGCAGTCAATCCCGCAGGGGTGAAGGCTACACCTTC. Translation gives CASSQSRRGEGYTF.

The genes are TRBV7-8 and TRBJ1-3; 7 nucleotides agree with TRBD1. The CDR3 covers 14 residues. Germline loops: CDR1 SGHVS, CDR2 FQNEAQ. The V and J ends lost 5 bases and 0 bases, in that order; junction bases with no gene match: 1. The CDR3, as DNA: TGTGCCAGCAGCCACAGGGGCTCTGGAAACACCATATATTTT. Translating gives CASSHRGSGNTIYF.

V is TRBV5-1 and J is TRBJ2-6; 11 positions match TRBD1. The CDR3 is 18 amino acids. The germline V gene encodes CDR1 SGHRS and CDR2 YFSETQ. Trimming took 3 bases from V and 1 from J; bases not matched to a gene: 6. DNA of the CDR3: TGCGCCAGCAGCTCGTCCGGGACAGGGGGTTCTGGGGCCAACGTCCTGACTTTC. Amino acid sequence: CASSSSGTGGSGANVLTF.

J is TRBJ1-4 and V is TRBV6-2 or TRBV6-3; D is undetermined. The CDR3 extends over 16 amino acids. V was cut by 2 bases and J by 6 bases, with 16 bases left in between. Germline assignment: CDR1 MNHEY and CDR2 SVGEGT. CDR3 DNA sequence: TGTGCCAGCAGTTACCAGAGGGCTTCTGAGGATGAAAAACTGTTTTTT. As protein: CASSYQRASEDEKLFF.

The chain recombines TRBV7-3 with TRBJ2-5; 8 positions match TRBD2. Per germline, CDR1 SGHTA and CDR2 FQGTGA. J gave up 5 bases and V 2 bases, and 4 bases lay outside the gene matches. This CDR3 spans 14 amino acids. As DNA, the CDR3 is TGTGCCAGCAGCTTATACGGGAGGGGGGAGACCCAGTACTTC. Protein product: CASSLYGRGETQYF.

The rearrangement links TRBV10-1 to TRBJ1-1; the match to TRBD1 covers 10 bases. The CDR3 runs 13 residues. The germline V gene encodes CDR1 WNHNN and CDR2 SYGVQD (reference sequence). Unmatched junction bases numbered 4, after V lost 7 bases and J lost 5 bases. CDR3 amino acids: CASKRTGGTEAFF. In DNA, the CDR3 is TGCGCCAGCAAGAGGACAGGGGGAACTGAAGCTTTCTTT.

This clone occurred once. V gene TRBV4-3 combines with J gene TRBJ2-4; TRBD2 matches at 11 bases. Unmatched junction bases numbered 10, after V lost 4 bases and J lost 2 bases. The CDR3 has 18 amino acids. The germline V gene encodes CDR1 LGHNA and CDR2 YSLEER. The CDR3 protein is CASSRQIRTSGSKNIQYF. The DNA for the CDR3 is TGCGCCAGCAGCCGACAAATTAGGACTAGCGGGTCCAAAAACATTCAGTACTTC.

The chain employs TRBV3-1 (or the pseudogene TRBV3-2) and TRBJ2-7; 7 positions match TRBD2. The CDR3 totals 13 residues. Germline values: CDR1 LGHDT, CDR2 YNNKEL (reference sequence). V shed 1 base, J shed 6 bases, and the junction held 3 bases outside the gene matches. The CDR3 region has the DNA TGTGCCAGCAGCCAAGGGACTAGAGCCGAGCAGTACTTC. Protein sequence: CASSQGTRAEQYF.

This sequence joins TRBV11-3 and TRBJ2-7, with D possibly TRBD2 on 5 matching bases. The ends were cut back, 5 bases at V and 6 bases at J, with 14 bases in the middle. Germline V lookup: CDR1 SGHNT, CDR2 YENEEA. The CDR3 contains 13 residues. In DNA form, the CDR3 reads TGTGCCAGCAGCCCCGCACGAGGGTCCGAGCAGTACTTC. Its protein is CASSPARGSEQYF. The full variable domain, in which reference TRBV11-3 and TRBJ2-7 provide the parts outside the CDR3, is EAGVVQSPRYKIIEKKQPVAFWCNPISGHNTLYWYLQNLGQGPELLIRYENEEAVDDSQLPKDRFSAERLKGVDSTLKIQPAELGDSAVYLCASSPARGSEQYFGPGTRLTVT.

J is TRBJ2-1 and V is TRBV7-3; perhaps TRBD2 as D (5 bases). The CDR3 has 14 residues. Germline assignment: CDR1 SGHTA and CDR2 FQGTGA. The germline V and J ends were trimmed by 5 bases and 6 bases, with 14 bases remaining between them. The CDR3 region has the DNA TGTGCCAGCAGCGCCGGGCTAGCCGCCAATGAGCAGTTCTTC. This sequence encodes CASSAGLAANEQFF. Looking up the rest from reference TRBV7-3 and TRBJ2-1 gives the full variable domain: GAGVSQTPSNKVTEKGKYVELRCDPISGHTALYWYRQSLGQGPEFLIYFQGTGAADDSGLPNDRFFAVRPEGSVSTLKIQRTERGDSAVYLCASSAGLAANEQFFGPGTRLTVL.

The chain links TRBV4-2 to TRBJ1-2, with no clear D. V shed 1 base and J shed 2 bases, with 23 bases lying between them. The CDR3 sequence is 19 residues long. CDR1 is LGHNA, CDR2 YNFKEQ, per germline. Written as DNA, the CDR3 is TGTGCCAGCAGCCAAGCGAGGGCAATGGCCGCCGCAGAAAACTATGGCTACACCTTC. It encodes CASSQARAMAAAENYGYTF.

The V gene is TRBV28, the J gene TRBJ1-2; D is uncertain. Germline V CDR1 and CDR2: MDHEN, SYDVKM. CDR3 length equals 15 residues. V lost 2 bases to trimming and J lost 4 bases, with 14 bases between them. For the CDR3, the DNA is TGTGCCAGCAGTTTAGAGCCCCGGCACAGCTATGGCTACACCTTC. Protein: CASSLEPRHSYGYTF.